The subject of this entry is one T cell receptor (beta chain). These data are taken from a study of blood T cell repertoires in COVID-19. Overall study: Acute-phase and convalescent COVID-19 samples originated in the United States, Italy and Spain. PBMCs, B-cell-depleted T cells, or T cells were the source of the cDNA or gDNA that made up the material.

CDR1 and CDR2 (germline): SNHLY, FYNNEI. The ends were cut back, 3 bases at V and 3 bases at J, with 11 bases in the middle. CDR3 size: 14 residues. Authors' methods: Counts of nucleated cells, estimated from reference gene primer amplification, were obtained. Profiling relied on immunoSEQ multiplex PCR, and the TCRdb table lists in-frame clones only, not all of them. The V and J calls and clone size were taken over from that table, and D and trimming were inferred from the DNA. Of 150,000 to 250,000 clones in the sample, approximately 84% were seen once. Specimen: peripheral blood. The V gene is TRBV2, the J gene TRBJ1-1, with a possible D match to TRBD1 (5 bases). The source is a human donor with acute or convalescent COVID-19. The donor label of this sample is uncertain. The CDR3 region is CASSEWGRDTEAFF. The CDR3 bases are TGTGCCAGCAGTGAGTGGGGGAGGGACACTGAAGCTTTCTTT.